This TCR beta chain was retrieved from a study of OX40 agonist ivuxolimab in advanced cancers. With respect to the entire study: Ivuxolimab, which targeted the costimulatory receptor OX40 (CD134), was an agonistic, fully human IgG2 monoclonal antibody. Of the roughly 52 patients in dose escalation, 19 had hepatocellular carcinoma, around 15 had melanoma, 9 had renal cell carcinoma and 9 had head and neck cancer. Partial responses were achieved by three dose-escalation patients, of whom one had hepatocellular carcinoma and two had cutaneous melanoma. The purpose of peripheral TCRbeta sequencing was to test whether ivuxolimab changed TCR sequence diversity and led to clonal T-cell expansion. The monotherapy dose-escalation portion (N ≈ 57 patients) of the phase I ivuxolimab trial is reported in the paper. Intravenous ivuxolimab was administered to patients every 2 weeks at six dose levels: 0.01, 0.1, 0.3, 1.5, 3 and 10 mg/kg. Patients were allowed to have had prior anti-PD-1, anti-PD-L1 or anti-CTLA-4 therapy, and approximately 39% of the dose-escalation patients had been treated with checkpoint inhibitors. The dose-escalation cohort was 82.7% male with a mean age of about 65 years, ranging from roughly 20 to 80. What the study reported, not specific to this receptor: The antigen specificity of the peripheral T cells that underwent clonal expansion was not determined. Low levels of normalized T-cell clonal expansion were also shown by some nonresponding patients. After ivuxolimab, CD8+ T cells had more expanded clones than CD4+ T cells on average. In partial responders in the 0.1-3.0 mg/kg groups, normalized peripheral clonal expansion was found to be among the lowest, especially among CD8+ T cells. At doses of 0.1 to 3.0 mg/kg, clonal expansion of both CD4+ and CD8+ T cells in blood was seen between baseline and week 6.

Patients with a history of autoimmune disease or receiving systemic immunosuppression were excluded from the trial. Peripheral blood for TCR sequencing was collected from all dose cohorts at baseline, on cycle 4 day 1, and on cycle 7 day 1. The samples were taken from a phase I, first-in-human, multicenter, open-label dose-escalation trial of ivuxolimab. Adults with locally advanced or metastatic melanoma, renal cell carcinoma, hepatocellular carcinoma or head and neck squamous cell carcinoma were enrolled in the trial. CD4+ and CD8+ T cells were sorted separately from peripheral blood before TCR sequencing. The CDR3, cysteine through phenylalanine, is 16 amino acids long. Solely the CDR3 DNA is kept, with 48 bases framed from the first base. V is pruned by 1 base and J by 7 bases, leaving 11 bases of the junction without a gene match. In the germline V gene (reference sequence), CDR1 corresponds to SEHNR and CDR2 to FQNEAQ.

Genomic DNA was extracted from sorted cells for sequencing of the TCRbeta CDR3 region. The immunoSEQ Assay was used to sequence the TCRbeta CDR3 regions. This immuneACCESS table, as held by TCRdb, lists in-frame sequences with V and J called but not all clones. Of the missing ones, under half trace to an unresolved V gene in checked studies; the others have no known cause. The sample contains 77,000 or so clones, 85% to 95% of them found a single time. About 0.32% of the sample comes from the top ten. For this clone: Its antigen is still unknown. Base qualities are not at hand, and no much larger clone is one base apart.

This TCR was recovered from an adult with an advanced solid tumor such as melanoma, head and neck, liver or kidney cancer. Recombination connected TRBV7-9 to TRBJ1-1; TRBD1 aligns with 8 central bases. The source was CD4+ or CD8+ T cells sorted from blood, collected in a trial of the OX40 agonist ivuxolimab. In nucleotides, the sequence is TGTGCCAGCAGCTTAGGACAGGGGTTGGAGGTAGGTGAAGCTTTCTTT. This encodes CASSLGQGLEVGEAFF.